What follows are 17 T cell receptor beta chains derived from one specimen sequenced in a study of regulatory T cells in long-lasting Graves disease. Arm-PCR of CDR3 regions and iRepertoire HTBI primers were the basis on which TCR beta libraries were built. MiXCR, run by TCRdb on the multiplex PCR reads, gives a single entry per CDR3 protein. The sample lists 300,000 to 400,000 distinct CDR3 sequences; roughly 17% were seen once. As for time point: newly diagnosed GD, antithyroid drugs for less than 3 months. Generation of the TCR library employed RNA extracted from PBMCs. The sample also formed part of further work on T cells in Graves' hyperthyroidism and ophthalmopathy.

Sequencing was performed on peripheral blood mononuclear cells (PBMCs), taken at new diagnosis, from a patient treated with antithyroid drugs. The source of these receptors is a middle-aged man with Graves disease.

The rearrangement links TRBV5-5 to TRBJ2-2, with a weak D call TRBD2 (6 bases). CDR1 and CDR2 (germline): SGHKS, YYEKEE (reference sequence). The CDR3 length is 15 residues. Trimming pared 1 base from V and 4 bases from J, leaving 11 bases between. The CDR3, as DNA: TGTGCCAGCAGCTTGAGGAGGGTGGCCACCGGGGAGCTGTTTTTT. Its protein product is CASSLRRVATGELFF. The whole variable domain, filled in from reference TRBV5-5 and TRBJ2-2, reads DAGVTQSPTHLIKTRGQQVTLRCSPISGHKSVSWYQQVLGQGPQFIFQYYEKEERGRGNFPDRFSARQFPNYSSELNVNALLLGDSALYLCASSLRRVATGELFFGEGSRLTVL.

This clonotype was observed at least ten times. The chain combines TRBV6-1 with TRBJ2-1; TRBD1 aligns across 7 bases. Losses at the gene ends were 7 bases for V and 4 bases for J; bases not matched to a gene: 4. The germline gives CDR1 MNHNS, CDR2 SASEGT. The length of the CDR3 is 13 residues. In nucleotides, the CDR3 is TGTGCCAGCACAGGACAGGAATACAATGAGCAGTTCTTC. This codes for CASTGQEYNEQFF.

This clonotype was observed at least ten times. One junction end disagrees with the germline gene, perhaps due to a read error. The J gene is TRBJ2-3, the V gene TRBV27; the D gene is possibly TRBD2 (6 bases). This CDR3 comprises 16 residues. Germline V lookup: CDR1 MNHEY, CDR2 SMNVEV (reference sequence). This CDR3 reads CASSFYRAGLSDPQYF. The CDR3 DNA reads TGTGCCAGCAGTTTCTACCGGGCGGGGCTCTCAGATCCGCAGTATTTT.

This clonotype showed up many times. The chain employs TRBV7-9 and TRBJ2-7; 10 bases line up with TRBD1. The CDR3 sequence is 16 residues long. CDR1 is SEHNR and CDR2 is FQNEAQ in the germline V gene (reference sequence). V shed 7 bases, J shed 3 bases, and the junction held 12 bases outside the gene matches. The CDR3 is CASTDPRGQGGYEQYF. The CDR3 bases are TGTGCCAGCACCGACCCCCGCGGACAGGGGGGCTACGAGCAGTACTTC.

As for this clonotype: Given a far larger clone just one base away, this is likely a sequencing read error. This chain connects TRBV11-3 to TRBJ2-4, with D possibly being TRBD2 (7 bases). The J call may be faulty, since TRBJ2-1 better matches the DNA end. Per the germline V gene, CDR1 is SGHNT and CDR2 is YENEEA. The CDR3 extends over 15 amino acids. CDR3 sequence (DNA): TGTGCCAGCAGCTTAGTCCGGGGGGCATTCGGGGAGCAGTTCTTC. Translating gives CASSLVRGAFGEQFF.

V usage is TRBV7-2 and J usage is TRBJ2-5; 7 positions match TRBD2. Germline CDR1 is SGHTA and CDR2 is FQGNSA. The ends lost 2 bases at V and 5 bases at J; junction bases unmatched: 17. There are 18 residues in the CDR3. The CDR3 DNA sequence: TGTGCCAGCAGCTTAACGGCGGTGGGGGGGTATATCATGGAGACCCAGTACTTC. It codes for CASSLTAVGGYIMETQYF.

The table lists this clonotype with many counts. The chain uses TRBV5-1 and TRBJ1-4; TRBD1 agrees at 7 bases. The CDR3 covers 14 residues. V dropped 0 bases and J dropped 8; count of bases not matched to a gene: 4. Germline V gene lookup returns CDR1 SGHRS and CDR2 YFSETQ. DNA of the CDR3: TGCGCCAGCAGCTTGGTGGGACAGAGAGAAAAACTGTTTTTT. Protein sequence: CASSLVGQREKLFF.

The gene calls are TRBV10-3 and TRBJ2-1; a weak D match, TRBD1 (6 bases). Germline CDR1 ENHRY, CDR2 SYGVKD. V was clipped by 3 bases and J by 9 bases, with 12 bases between them. The CDR3 runs to 13 residues. The CDR3 loop reads CAISEYRDTEQFF. CDR3 nucleotides: TGTGCCATCAGTGAATACAGGGATACTGAGCAGTTCTTC.

This clonotype was observed many times. In DNA form, the CDR3 reads TGTGCCAGCAGTGAATTGAACGTTCGGGACACTGAAGCTTTCTTT. Translation: CASSELNVRDTEAFF. This sequence joins TRBV6-1 and TRBJ1-1; D unresolved. Germline V gene data show CDR1 as MNHNS and CDR2 as SASEGT. The CDR3 covers 15 residues. Trimming took 2 bases from V and 3 from J, leaving 13 bases between them.

This clonotype was picked up a small number of times. The chain is built from TRBV6-1 and TRBJ1-6; 7 bases map to TRBD1. CDR1 and CDR2 (germline): MNHNS, SASEGT. Losses at the gene ends were 9 bases for V and 9 bases for J; bases not matched to a gene: 14. The CDR3 covers 15 residues. The CDR3 reads CASMDLNRGFSPLHF. For the CDR3, the DNA is TGTGCCAGTATGGACCTCAACAGGGGATTTTCACCCCTCCACTTT.

Points on this clonotype: One junction end disagrees with the germline gene, perhaps due to a read error. V usage is TRBV5-1 and J usage is TRBJ2-7; D may be TRBD1 (6 bases). CDR3 length equals 14 residues. Germline values: CDR1 SGHRS, CDR2 YFSETQ. The CDR3 nucleotides read TGTGCCAGCAGCTTGGCGGCAGGGGCCTACGAGCAGTACTTC. Amino acid sequence: CASSLAAGAYEQYF.

This clonotype has more than one count but fewer than ten. The chain has TRBV5-1 and TRBJ1-2, with 9 bases lining up with TRBD1. Trimming at V came to 0 bases and at J to 4 bases, leaving 4 bases not matched to a gene. Looked up from germline, CDR1 is SGHRS and CDR2 is YFSETQ. CDR3 size: 15 residues. CDR3 DNA sequence: TGCGCCAGCAGCTTGGACAGGGGGCTACGCTATGGCTACACCTTC. Its translation is CASSLDRGLRYGYTF.

This clonotype was recorded at least ten times. The rearrangement links TRBV2 to TRBJ1-1; D is possibly TRBD1 (5 bases). The CDR3 spans 16 residues. Germline CDR1 is SNHLY and CDR2 is FYNNEI. V was trimmed by 5 bases and J by 2 bases, leaving 18 bases between them. This CDR3 reads CASSPSLTGVNTEAFF. The CDR3 region has the DNA TGTGCCAGCAGTCCCTCCCTTACAGGCGTCAACACTGAAGCTTTCTTT.

The V gene is TRBV12-3 or TRBV12-4, the J gene TRBJ2-5; D remains ambiguous. The CDR3 spans 12 residues. V lost 6 bases and J lost 6, with 11 bases in between. The CDR3 protein is CASSSSIQTQYF. The CDR3, as DNA: TGTGCCAGCAGCTCCAGCATCCAGACCCAGTACTTC.

This clonotype was seen many times. CDR3 DNA: TGCGCCAGCAGCCACGGGCTAGCGGGGTTACGGCTCTACTACAATGAGCAGTTCTTC. Its translation is CASSHGLAGLRLYYNEQFF. The chain employs TRBV4-3 and TRBJ2-1; 9 bases are shared with TRBD2. Germline assignment: CDR1 LGHNA and CDR2 YSLEER. V was pared by 3 bases and J by 3 bases, with 15 bases of the junction left unmatched. This CDR3 region has 19 residues.

This clonotype was recorded many times. This chain links TRBV28 with TRBJ2-5; no clear D. Trimming took off 1 base at V and 2 bases at J, with 8 bases between the two ends. Germline V gene data show CDR1 as MDHEN and CDR2 as SYDVKM. The CDR3 has 14 amino acids. Written as DNA, the CDR3 is TGTGCCAGCAGTTTATTAGGCCAACAAGAGACCCAGTACTTC. This translates into CASSLLGQQETQYF.

The rearrangement uses TRBV6-1 and TRBJ2-7; D remains unclear. Germline V lookup: CDR1 MNHNS, CDR2 SASEGT. V was shortened by 2 bases and J by 3 bases, with 14 bases between the two germline ends. The CDR3 is 15 amino acids. The CDR3 here is CASSEYGYADYEQYF. The CDR3 DNA reads TGTGCCAGCAGTGAATATGGGTATGCAGACTACGAGCAGTACTTC.